This paragraph reports one TCR beta chain. Antigen: not known. The CDR3 length is 14 residues. Germline-derived CDR1 and CDR2 are SGHTA and FQGNSA. The data belong to a study of monozygotic twins with inflammatory bowel disease. Whole-study findings and limits: Telling different T cell subtypes apart from each other was not possible. Varying immunosuppressive regimens may have increased patient repertoire variability.

Each UMI, carrying a 6-nucleotide sample barcode, came from template switching. TCRdb re-called the 5' RACE reads, yielding one record per CDR3 amino acid sequence without DNA. The repertoire shows 200,000 to 250,000 distinct CDR3 sequences; the top ten hold around 7.6%. The sequencing sample was made of blood. The source is a human donor with ulcerative colitis or Crohn's disease, or a healthy co-twin of an affected twin (not recorded which). The chain has TRBV7-2 and TRBJ2-7; without DNA, the TCRdb call of TRBD1 cannot be checked. CDR3 loop: CASSVTGGTYEQYF.